These T cell receptor beta chains were read from a single sample in a study of resident and recirculating memory T cells in vitiligo. TCRdb keeps only in-frame clones here, not all; method: immunoSEQ multiplex PCR. Here the sample spans more than 70,000 clones, about 90% being singletons. Sequencing used blood. The origin of the receptors is a male donor with vitiligo. The CDR3 runs from the conserved cysteine through the conserved F or W. A D gene is named only where the DNA matches it firmly. Not all rows give a size; the values are once, few, many and, for expanded clones, a class.

j_call: TRBJ1-1; clone_size: once; d_call: .; cdr3_length: 11; v_call: TRBV27; cdr3_nt: TGTGCCAGCAGCCGAGGGTATGAAGCTTTCTTT; cdr3_aa: CASSRGYEAFF
j_call: TRBJ2-1; clone_size: .; d_call: .; cdr3_length: 12; v_call: TRBV5-5; cdr3_nt: TGTGCCAGCAGCTTTGTGGGCATTGAGCAGTTCTTC; cdr3_aa: CASSFVGIEQFF
j_call: TRBJ2-1; clone_size: once; d_call: .; cdr3_length: 17; v_call: TRBV7-8; cdr3_nt: TGTGCCAGCAGCCATGGCGGGTGGCGGGTAGCCTACAATGAGCAGTTCTTC; cdr3_aa: CASSHGGWRVAYNEQFF
j_call: TRBJ1-5; clone_size: .; d_call: TRBD1; cdr3_length: 17; v_call: TRBV7-9; cdr3_nt: TGTGCCAGCAGCTTAGGGGCCGGGACAGGGGGCTTACAGCCCCAGCATTTT; cdr3_aa: CASSLGAGTGGLQPQHF
j_call: TRBJ2-2; clone_size: .; d_call: .; cdr3_length: 16; v_call: TRBV7-6; cdr3_nt: TGTGCCAGCAGCTTAGCCGGGGGTGTAGGCACCGGGGAGCTGTTTTTT; cdr3_aa: CASSLAGGVGTGELFF
j_call: TRBJ2-5; clone_size: once; d_call: TRBD2; cdr3_length: 17; v_call: TRBV7-9; cdr3_nt: TGTGCCAGCAGCTTAGGAGCAGGGATGGGGGGGAAAGAGACCCAGTACTTC; cdr3_aa: CASSLGAGMGGKETQYF
j_call: TRBJ2-3; clone_size: .; d_call: .; cdr3_length: 14; v_call: TRBV5-4; cdr3_nt: TGTGCCAGCAGCTTGATCCGACAGCCAGATACGCAGTATTTT; cdr3_aa: CASSLIRQPDTQYF
j_call: TRBJ2-7; clone_size: .; d_call: TRBD1; cdr3_length: 14; v_call: TRBV19; cdr3_nt: TGTGCCAGTAGTGCGACAGGGGGCTTCAACGAGCAGTACTTC; cdr3_aa: CASSATGGFNEQYF
j_call: TRBJ1-1; clone_size: .; d_call: TRBD1; cdr3_length: 15; v_call: TRBV11-3; cdr3_nt: TGTGCCAGCAGCTGGACGGACAGGGCGGTCACTGAAGCTTTCTTT; cdr3_aa: CASSWTDRAVTEAFF
j_call: TRBJ1-2; clone_size: few; d_call: TRBD1; cdr3_length: 14; v_call: TRBV18; cdr3_nt: TGTGCCAGCTCACCCGGACAGGGGAGTCTGGGCTACACCTTC; cdr3_aa: CASSPGQGSLGYTF
j_call: TRBJ2-3; clone_size: .; d_call: TRBD1; cdr3_length: 15; v_call: TRBV27; cdr3_nt: TGTGCCAGCACCACACTGGGACAGGGCACAGATACGCAGTATTTT; cdr3_aa: CASTTLGQGTDTQYF
j_call: TRBJ2-7; clone_size: .; d_call: TRBD2; cdr3_length: 16; v_call: TRBV7-9; cdr3_nt: TGTGCCAGCAGCTTAGCTAGCGGGGGACTTTCCTACGAGCAGTACTTC; cdr3_aa: CASSLASGGLSYEQYF
j_call: TRBJ2-7; clone_size: .; d_call: .; cdr3_length: 13; v_call: TRBV4-1; cdr3_nt: TGCGCCAGCAGCCAAGACAACTCCTACGAGCAGTACTTC; cdr3_aa: CASSQDNSYEQYF
j_call: TRBJ1-5; clone_size: .; d_call: TRBD1; cdr3_length: 16; v_call: TRBV19; cdr3_nt: TGTGCCAGTAGCGATCCCCGGGACAGGGGGCGTCAGCCCCAGCATTTT; cdr3_aa: CASSDPRDRGRQPQHF
j_call: TRBJ1-3; clone_size: many; d_call: .; cdr3_length: 13; v_call: TRBV9; cdr3_nt: TGTGCCAGCAGCGAATGGGAGAGATCGTCCATATATTTT; cdr3_aa: CASSEWERSSIYF
j_call: TRBJ1-2; clone_size: .; d_call: .; cdr3_length: 9; v_call: TRBV20-1; cdr3_nt: TGCAGTGCTCTCTATGGCTACACCTTC; cdr3_aa: CSALYGYTF
j_call: TRBJ2-3; clone_size: once; d_call: TRBD2; cdr3_length: 15; v_call: TRBV7-9; cdr3_nt: TGTGCCAGCAGCCCAGGACTAGCGGGAGTAGATACGCAGTATTTT; cdr3_aa: CASSPGLAGVDTQYF
j_call: TRBJ2-6; clone_size: once; d_call: .; cdr3_length: 14; v_call: TRBV5-1; cdr3_nt: TGCGCCAGCAGCAATAGAACTGGGGCCAACGTCCTGACTTTC; cdr3_aa: CASSNRTGANVLTF
j_call: TRBJ1-4; clone_size: .; d_call: .; cdr3_length: 15; v_call: TRBV27; cdr3_nt: TGTGCCAGCAGCGCACAGGGATGGGGTAATGAAAAACTGTTTTTT; cdr3_aa: CASSAQGWGNEKLFF
j_call: TRBJ2-5; clone_size: .; d_call: TRBD2; cdr3_length: 17; v_call: TRBV4-2; cdr3_nt: TGTGCCAGCAGCCAAGTTGGGACTAGCGGGGGGGTGGAGACCCAGTACTTC; cdr3_aa: CASSQVGTSGGVETQYF
j_call: TRBJ2-1; clone_size: .; d_call: .; cdr3_length: 12; v_call: TRBV7-6; cdr3_nt: TGTGCCAGCAGCTCCCCCCGAGATGAGCAGTTCTTC; cdr3_aa: CASSSPRDEQFF